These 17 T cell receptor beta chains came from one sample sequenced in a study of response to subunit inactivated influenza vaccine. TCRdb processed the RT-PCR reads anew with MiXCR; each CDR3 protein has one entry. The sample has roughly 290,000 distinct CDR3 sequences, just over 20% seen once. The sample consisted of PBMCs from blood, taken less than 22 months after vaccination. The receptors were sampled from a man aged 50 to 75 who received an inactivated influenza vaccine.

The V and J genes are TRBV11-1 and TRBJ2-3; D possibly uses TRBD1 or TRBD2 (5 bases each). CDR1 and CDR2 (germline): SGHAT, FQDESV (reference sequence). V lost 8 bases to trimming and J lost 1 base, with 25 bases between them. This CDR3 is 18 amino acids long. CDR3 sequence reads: CASALPRGSGHGTDTQYF. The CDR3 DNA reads TGTGCCAGCGCTTTGCCCCGGGGAAGTGGACACGGCACAGATACGCAGTATTTT.

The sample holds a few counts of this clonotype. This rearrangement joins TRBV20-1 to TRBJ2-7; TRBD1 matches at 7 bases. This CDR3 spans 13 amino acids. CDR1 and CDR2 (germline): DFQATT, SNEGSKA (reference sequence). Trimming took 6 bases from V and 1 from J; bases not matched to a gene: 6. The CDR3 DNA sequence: TGCAGTGCCCCCCCGACAGGGTCCTACGAGCAGTACTTC. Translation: CSAPPTGSYEQYF.

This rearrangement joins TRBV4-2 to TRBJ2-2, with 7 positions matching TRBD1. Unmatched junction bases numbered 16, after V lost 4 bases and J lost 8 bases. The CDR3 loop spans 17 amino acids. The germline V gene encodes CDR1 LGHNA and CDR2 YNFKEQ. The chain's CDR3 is CASSRIPGQSTGGELFF. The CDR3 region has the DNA TGTGCCAGCAGCCGAATCCCGGGACAGTCGACAGGGGGGGAGCTGTTTTTT.

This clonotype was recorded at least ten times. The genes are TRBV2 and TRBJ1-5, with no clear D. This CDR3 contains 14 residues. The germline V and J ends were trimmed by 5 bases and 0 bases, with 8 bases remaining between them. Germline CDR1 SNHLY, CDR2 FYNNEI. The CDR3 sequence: CASSFLASNQPQHF. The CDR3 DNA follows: TGTGCCAGCAGTTTTTTGGCTAGCAATCAGCCCCAGCATTTT.

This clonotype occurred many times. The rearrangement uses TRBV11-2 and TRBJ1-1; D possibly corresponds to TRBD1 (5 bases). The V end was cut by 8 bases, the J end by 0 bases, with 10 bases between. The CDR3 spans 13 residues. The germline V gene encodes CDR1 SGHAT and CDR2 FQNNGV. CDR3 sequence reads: CASGDGLNTEAFF. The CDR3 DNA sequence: TGTGCCAGCGGGGACGGATTGAACACTGAAGCTTTCTTT. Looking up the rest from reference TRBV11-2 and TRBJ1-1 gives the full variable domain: EAGVAQSPRYKIIEKRQSVAFWCNPISGHATLYWYQQILGQGPKLLIQFQNNGVVDDSQLPKDRFSAERLKGVDSTLKIQPAKLEDSAVYLCASGDGLNTEAFFGQGTRLTVV.

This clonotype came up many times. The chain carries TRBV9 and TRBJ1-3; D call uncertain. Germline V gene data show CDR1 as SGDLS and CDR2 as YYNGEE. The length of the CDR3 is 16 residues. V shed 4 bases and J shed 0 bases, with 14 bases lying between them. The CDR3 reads CASSPWGRNSGNTIYF. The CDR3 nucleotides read TGTGCCAGCAGCCCGTGGGGTAGGAACTCTGGAAACACCATATATTTT. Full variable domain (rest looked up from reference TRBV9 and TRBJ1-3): DSGVTQTPKHLITATGQRVTLRCSPRSGDLSVYWYQQSLDQGLQFLIQYYNGEERAKGNILERFSAQQFPDLHSELNLSSLELGDSALYFCASSPWGRNSGNTIYFGEGSWLTVV.

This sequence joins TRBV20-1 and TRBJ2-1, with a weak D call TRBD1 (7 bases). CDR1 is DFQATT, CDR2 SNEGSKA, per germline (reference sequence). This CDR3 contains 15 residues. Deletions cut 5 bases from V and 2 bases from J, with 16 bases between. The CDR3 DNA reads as TGCAGTGCTCCGACCGGCGGGACAGCCTACAATGAGCAGTTCTTC. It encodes CSAPTGGTAYNEQFF.

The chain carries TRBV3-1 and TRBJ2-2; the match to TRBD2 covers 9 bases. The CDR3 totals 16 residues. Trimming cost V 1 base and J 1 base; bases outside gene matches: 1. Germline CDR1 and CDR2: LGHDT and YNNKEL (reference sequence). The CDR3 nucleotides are TGTGCCAGCAGCCAAGCTAGCGGGGTGAACACCGGGGAGCTGTTTTTT. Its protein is CASSQASGVNTGELFF.

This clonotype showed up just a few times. CDR3 loop: CSANSDDYSNQPQHF. The CDR3 DNA reads TGCAGTGCTAACTCGGACGATTATAGCAATCAGCCCCAGCATTTT. V is TRBV20-1 and J is TRBJ1-5; D not certain. Germline loops: CDR1 DFQATT, CDR2 SNEGSKA (reference sequence). V lost 4 bases to trimming and J lost 0 bases, with 13 bases between them. This CDR3 has 15 amino acids.

The CDR3 sequence is CASSRGVGSENTEAFF. The CDR3 bases are TGCGCCAGCAGCCGGGGCGTGGGTTCCGAGAACACTGAAGCTTTCTTT. The chain carries TRBV5-1 and TRBJ1-1, with D maybe TRBD1 (5 bases). The V gene lost 4 bases and the J gene lost 1 base, with 17 bases spanning the gap. The CDR3 has 16 amino acids. The germline V gene has CDR1 SGHRS and CDR2 YFSETQ.

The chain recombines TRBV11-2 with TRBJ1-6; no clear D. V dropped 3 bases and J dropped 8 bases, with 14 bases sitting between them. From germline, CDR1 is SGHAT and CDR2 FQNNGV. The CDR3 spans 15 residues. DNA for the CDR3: TGTGCCAGCAGCTTCGCTCGTAGGCTGGATTCACCCCTCCACTTT. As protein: CASSFARRLDSPLHF.

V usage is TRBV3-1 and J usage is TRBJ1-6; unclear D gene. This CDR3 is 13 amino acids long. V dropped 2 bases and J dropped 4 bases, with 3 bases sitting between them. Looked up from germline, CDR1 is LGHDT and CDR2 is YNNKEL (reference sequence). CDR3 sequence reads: CASSQTYNSPLHF. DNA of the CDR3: TGTGCCAGCAGCCAAACTTATAATTCACCCCTCCACTTT.

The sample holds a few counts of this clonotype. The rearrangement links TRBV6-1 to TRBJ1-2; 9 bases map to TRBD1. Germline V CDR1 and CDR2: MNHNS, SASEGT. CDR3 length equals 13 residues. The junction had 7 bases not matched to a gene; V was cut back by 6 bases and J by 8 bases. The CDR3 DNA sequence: TGTGCCAGCAGAACAGGGGGCGGAGGGGGCTACACCTTC. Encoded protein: CASRTGGGGGYTF.

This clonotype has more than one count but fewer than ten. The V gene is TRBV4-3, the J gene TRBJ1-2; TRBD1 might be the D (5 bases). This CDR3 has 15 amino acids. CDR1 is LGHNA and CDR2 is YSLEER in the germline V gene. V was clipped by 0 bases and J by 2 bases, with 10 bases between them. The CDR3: CASSQDIGTNYGYTF. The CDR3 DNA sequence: TGCGCCAGCAGCCAAGATATAGGGACCAACTATGGCTACACCTTC.

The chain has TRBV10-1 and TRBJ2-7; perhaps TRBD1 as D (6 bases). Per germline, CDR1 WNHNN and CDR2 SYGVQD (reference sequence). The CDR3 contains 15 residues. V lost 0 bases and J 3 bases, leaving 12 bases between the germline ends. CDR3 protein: CASSESILGGYEQYF. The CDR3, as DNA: TGCGCCAGCAGTGAGTCGATTCTAGGGGGCTACGAGCAGTACTTC.

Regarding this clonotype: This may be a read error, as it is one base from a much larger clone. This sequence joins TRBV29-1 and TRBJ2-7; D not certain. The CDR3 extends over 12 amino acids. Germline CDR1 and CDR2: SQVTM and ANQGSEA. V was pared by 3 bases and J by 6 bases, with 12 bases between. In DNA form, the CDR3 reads TGCAGCGTTGAGGACGGGTCAGCCGAGCAGTACTTC. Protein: CSVEDGSAEQYF.

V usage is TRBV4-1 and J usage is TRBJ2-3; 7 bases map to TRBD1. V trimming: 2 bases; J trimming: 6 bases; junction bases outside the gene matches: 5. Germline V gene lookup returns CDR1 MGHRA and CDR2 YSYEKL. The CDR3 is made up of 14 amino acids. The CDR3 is CASSQLRGLDTQYF. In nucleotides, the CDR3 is TGCGCCAGCAGCCAACTCAGGGGGTTGGATACGCAGTATTTT.